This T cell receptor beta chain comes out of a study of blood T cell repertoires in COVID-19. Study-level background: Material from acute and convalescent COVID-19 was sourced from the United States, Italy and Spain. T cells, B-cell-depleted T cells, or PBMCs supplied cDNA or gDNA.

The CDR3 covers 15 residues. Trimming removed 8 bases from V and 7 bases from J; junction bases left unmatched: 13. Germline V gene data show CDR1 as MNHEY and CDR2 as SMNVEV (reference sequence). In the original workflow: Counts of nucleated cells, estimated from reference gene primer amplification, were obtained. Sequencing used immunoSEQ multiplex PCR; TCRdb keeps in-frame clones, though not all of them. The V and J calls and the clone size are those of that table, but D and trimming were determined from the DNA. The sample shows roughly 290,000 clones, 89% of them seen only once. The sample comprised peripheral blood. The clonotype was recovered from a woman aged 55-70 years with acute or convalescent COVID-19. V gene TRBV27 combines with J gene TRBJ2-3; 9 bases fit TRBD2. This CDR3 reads CASLRKSGGTNTQYF. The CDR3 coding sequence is TGTGCCAGCCTAAGGAAGAGCGGGGGGACGAATACGCAGTATTTT.